This T cell receptor (beta chain) was sequenced in a study of T cell responses to AZD1222 COVID-19 vaccine. The assay was immunoSEQ multiplex PCR, and TCRdb's table has in-frame clones only and misses some. The data show 100,000 or so clones, roughly 92% seen once. As for this clone: Its antigen remains unknown.

V lost 8 bases, J lost 8 bases, and 2 bases stayed unmatched. Germline V CDR1 and CDR2: SGHTS, YDEGEE. The CDR3 sequence is 10 residues long. Broader study findings: Donors were largely white British and mainly female; clonal diversity was possibly underestimated. The breadth and depth of Spike-specific TCRs increased once two AZD1222 doses had been given. Nearly half of spike-specific TCRs reportedly go after variant regions that carry no mutations.

The chain couples TRBV5-8 to TRBJ2-5; 8 nucleotides match TRBD2. This receptor was obtained from an adult who received the AZD1222 COVID-19 vaccine. Specimen: peripheral blood, collected 28 days after the second AZD1222 dose. The CDR3 nucleotides read TGTGCCAGTGCGGGGGGCACCCAGTACTTC. Translation gives CASAGGTQYF. Together with reference TRBV5-8 and TRBJ2-5, the CDR3 gives the full variable domain: EAGVTQSPTHLIKTRGQQATLRCSPISGHTSVYWYQQALGLGLQFLLWYDEGEERNRGNFPPRFSGRQFPNYSSELNVNALELEDSALYLCASAGGTQYFGPGTRLLVL.